These 17 T cell receptor beta chains were sequenced from one sample in a study of beta chain features in type 1 diabetes. Whole-study results and caveats: Among all four CD4+ subsets, Type 1 diabetes patients had TCRB CDR3s that were moderately but significantly shorter.

Investigators reverse transcribed all isolated RNA, so they sequenced expressed TCRB transcripts. The data were produced by immunoSEQ multiplex PCR, yet TCRdb's version contains in-frame clones alone and is incomplete. The sample includes a few hundred thousand clones, roughly an eighth of them seen just once. These receptors have no known antigen. The sample comprised naive CD4+ T cells from blood. The receptors here all came from a young man with type 1 diabetes.

The chain joins TRBV6-5 to TRBJ2-6; D is possibly TRBD1 (5 bases). Trimming shortened V by 0 bases and J by 2 bases, and 5 bases separated the two germline ends. This CDR3 contains 15 residues. Germline CDR1 is MNHEY and CDR2 is SVGAGI. The CDR3 here is CASSYSTAGANVLTF. For the CDR3, the DNA is TGTGCCAGCAGTTACTCGACAGCTGGGGCCAACGTCCTGACTTTC.

There are a few counts of this clone. The V and J genes are TRBV19 and TRBJ2-3; D perhaps matches TRBD1 (5 bases). The CDR3 loop spans 14 amino acids. The V end lost 4 bases, the J end lost 0 bases, and 8 bases lay between the germline ends. Germline values: CDR1 LNHDA, CDR2 SQIVND (reference sequence). CDR3 amino acids: CASSTDRSTDTQYF. CDR3 nucleotide sequence: TGTGCCAGTAGTACCGACAGAAGCACAGATACGCAGTATTTT.

The chain recombines TRBV10-3 with TRBJ2-1; 9 bases fit TRBD2. V lost 6 bases, J lost 0 bases, and 6 bases stayed unmatched. Germline V gene data show CDR1 as ENHRY and CDR2 as SYGVKD. CDR3 length equals 16 residues. CDR3 amino acids: CAISKSGGSSYNEQFF. In DNA form, the CDR3 reads TGTGCCATCAGCAAGAGCGGGGGGAGCTCCTACAATGAGCAGTTCTTC.

Only a few counts were recorded for this clone. The chain is built from TRBV10-3 and TRBJ1-2, with D possibly matching TRBD1 (6 bases). This CDR3 comprises 12 residues. V lost 4 bases, J lost 7 bases, and 10 bases lay in between. Looked up from germline, CDR1 is ENHRY and CDR2 is SYGVKD. CDR3 coding DNA: TGTGCCATCAGTGCACAGGGCGGTGGCTACACCTTC. This gives the protein CAISAQGGGYTF.

The chain combines TRBV11-3 with TRBJ2-5, with 11 positions matching TRBD2. CDR1 SGHNT and CDR2 YENEEA come from the germline V gene. Trimming cost V 1 base and J 5 bases; bases outside gene matches: 9. This CDR3 has 17 residues. The CDR3 DNA reads as TGTGCCAGCAGCTTAGGATCATGGACTAGCGGGCCGGAGACCCAGTACTTC. It is translated as CASSLGSWTSGPETQYF.

This clone has just a few counts. This chain links TRBV29-1 with TRBJ1-2; a weak D match, TRBD1 (6 bases). The CDR3 spans 12 residues. The germline V gene encodes CDR1 SQVTM and CDR2 ANQGSEA. V was shortened by 5 bases and J by 4 bases, with 11 bases between the two germline ends. CDR3 DNA: TGCAGCGTTCGGGACATCAGCTATGGCTACACCTTC. Its translation is CSVRDISYGYTF.

This clone was found a few times. The gene calls are TRBV25-1 and TRBJ2-2; TRBD1 agrees at 7 bases. The length of the CDR3 is 16 residues. Germline V gene lookup returns CDR1 MGHDK and CDR2 SYGVNS. Trimming removed 3 bases from V and 3 bases from J; junction bases left unmatched: 7. CDR3 DNA sequence: TGTGCCAGCAGTGAGGTCGGGACAGCACACACCGGGGAGCTGTTTTTT. Translated, it gives CASSEVGTAHTGELFF.

The rearrangement uses TRBV28 and TRBJ1-2; the D is unclear. V was clipped by 4 bases and J by 8 bases, with 11 bases between them. Germline CDR1 is MDHEN and CDR2 is SYDVKM. CDR3 size: 12 residues. The CDR3 sequence is CASSSTATGYTF. The CDR3 DNA follows: TGTGCCAGCAGTTCAACCGCGACAGGCTACACCTTC.

A few counts support this clone. The chain combines TRBV4-2 with TRBJ2-7; D ambiguous. The ends were cut back, 2 bases at V and 0 bases at J, with 5 bases in the middle. CDR3 length: 13 amino acids. The germline CDR1 and CDR2 sequences are LGHNA and YNFKEQ. This CDR3 reads CASSQTNSYEQYF. CDR3 DNA sequence: TGTGCCAGCAGCCAAACTAACTCCTACGAGCAGTACTTC.

The V gene is TRBV10-3, the J gene TRBJ2-1; weak D call: TRBD2 (10 bases). V was shortened by 3 bases and J by 4 bases, with 22 bases between the two germline ends. This CDR3 spans 18 amino acids. The germline gives CDR1 ENHRY, CDR2 SYGVKD. CDR3 in amino acids: CAISDLAGDRGSYNEQFF. The CDR3 DNA is TGTGCCATCAGTGATCTAGCGGGAGACAGGGGGTCTTACAATGAGCAGTTCTTC.

This chain links TRBV7-9 with TRBJ2-7, with 10 bases aligning to TRBD2. The CDR3 contains 16 residues. Germline V lookup: CDR1 SEHNR, CDR2 FQNEAQ (reference sequence). V gave up 1 base and J gave up 5 bases; unmatched junction bases: 8. The CDR3 sequence: CASSLGMASGSHEQYF. The DNA for the CDR3 is TGTGCCAGCAGCTTAGGTATGGCTAGCGGGAGCCACGAGCAGTACTTC.

This clone was seen only a few times. The chain combines TRBV15 with TRBJ2-7; 8 bases are shared with TRBD1. Per germline, CDR1 LNHNV and CDR2 YYDKDF (reference sequence). This CDR3 is built from 15 residues. The V gene end was trimmed by 3 bases and the J gene end by 2 bases; junction bases not matched to a gene: 6. CDR3 protein: CATSRSGQGPYEQYF. In DNA form, the CDR3 reads TGTGCCACCAGCAGGAGCGGACAGGGACCCTACGAGCAGTACTTC. Looking up the rest from reference TRBV15 and TRBJ2-7 gives the full variable domain: DAMVIQNPRYQVTQFGKPVTLSCSQTLNHNVMYWYQQKSSQAPKLLFHYYDKDFNNEADTPDNFQSRRPNTSFCFLDIRSPGLGDTAMYLCATSRSGQGPYEQYFGPGTRLTVT.

This clone was picked up a small number of times. This chain connects TRBV28 to TRBJ2-7; 11 bases map to TRBD1. V was pared by 6 bases and J by 6 bases, with 7 bases of the junction left unmatched. Per the germline V gene, CDR1 is MDHEN and CDR2 is SYDVKM. The CDR3 has 14 residues. As DNA, the CDR3 is TGTGCCAGCAGACTGGCAGGGACAGGGGGCGAGCAGTACTTC. This encodes CASRLAGTGGEQYF. Full variable domain (rest looked up from reference TRBV28 and TRBJ2-7): DVKVTQSSRYLVKRTGEKVFLECVQDMDHENMFWYRQDPGLGLRLIYFSYDVKMKEKGDIPEGYSVSREKKERFSLILESASTNQTSMYLCASRLAGTGGEQYFGPGTRLTVT.

Only a few counts were recorded for this clone. The chain employs TRBV28 and TRBJ2-3; 7 positions agree with TRBD2. The germline V gene has CDR1 MDHEN and CDR2 SYDVKM. This CDR3 has 14 residues. The junction had 4 bases not matched to a gene; V was cut back by 7 bases and J by 0 bases. The CDR3 region is CASKASGSTDTQYF. CDR3 coding DNA: TGTGCCAGCAAAGCTAGCGGAAGCACAGATACGCAGTATTTT.

This rearrangement joins TRBV5-4 to TRBJ2-1; TRBD2 agrees at 10 bases. CDR3 length: 15 residues. Trimming took 7 bases from V and 5 from J; bases not matched to a gene: 9. Germline CDR1 is SGHNT and CDR2 is YYREEE (reference sequence). CDR3 protein: CASLKREGLNNEQFF. In DNA form, the CDR3 reads TGTGCCAGCCTAAAGCGGGAGGGACTGAACAATGAGCAGTTCTTC.

This clone was detected a few times. Other DNA sequences of this sample code for an identical CDR3. The V call is TRBV18, the J call TRBJ1-5; unclear D gene. This CDR3 is 13 amino acids long. V was shortened by 3 bases and J by 4 bases, with 7 bases between the two germline ends. Germline CDR1 reads KGHSH; CDR2 reads LQKENI. CDR3 residues: CASSPSGNQPQHF. For the CDR3, the DNA is TGTGCCAGCTCACCGTCGGGGAATCAGCCCCAGCATTTT.

The chain joins TRBV10-3 to TRBJ2-7, with D perhaps matching TRBD1 (6 bases). Per the germline V gene, CDR1 is ENHRY and CDR2 is SYGVKD. Trimming stripped 5 bases from V and 5 bases from J, with 13 bases between. The CDR3 sequence is 13 residues long. The CDR3 DNA reads TGTGCCATCAGTTCAGGGGAATGGGACGAGCAGTACTTC. Amino acids: CAISSGEWDEQYF.